This TCR beta chain was found in a study of breast tumors, draining lymph nodes, adjacent tissues. Study-level points and caveats: That most tumor T cells come from lymph nodes remained unproven. Tumor repertoires ranked between lymph nodes and nontumor tissue in diversity, with V and J gene preferences.

TCRdb redid the calling of the multiplex PCR reads with MiXCR, one entry per CDR3 protein. The data hold about 35,000 distinct CDR3 sequences, with 30% to 45% observed a single time. CDR1 MNHEY and CDR2 SVGAGI come from the germline V gene. This CDR3 comprises 17 residues. Losses at the gene ends were 4 bases for V and 0 bases for J; bases not matched to a gene: 7. This clonotype was seen only a few times. What it binds is not known. This TCR was recovered from a female donor with breast cancer. Some clones in this sample may be carry-over from other donors' samples. Sequencing input: breast tumor tissue. V usage is TRBV6-5 and J usage is TRBJ2-3; 10 bases fit TRBD2. The CDR3 coding sequence is TGTGCCAGCAGTTCTCCCGGGACTAGCGTTAGCACAGATACGCAGTATTTT. Translating gives CASSSPGTSVSTDTQYF.